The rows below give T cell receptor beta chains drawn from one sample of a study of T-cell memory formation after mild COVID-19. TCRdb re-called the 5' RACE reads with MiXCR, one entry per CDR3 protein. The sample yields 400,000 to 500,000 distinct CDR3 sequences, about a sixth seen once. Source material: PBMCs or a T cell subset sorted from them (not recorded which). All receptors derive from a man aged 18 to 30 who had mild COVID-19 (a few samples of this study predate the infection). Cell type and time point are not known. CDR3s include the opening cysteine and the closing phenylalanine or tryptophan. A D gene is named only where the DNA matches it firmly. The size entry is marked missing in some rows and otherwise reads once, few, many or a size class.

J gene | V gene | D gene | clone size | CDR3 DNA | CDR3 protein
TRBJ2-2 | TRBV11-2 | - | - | TGTGCCAGCAGATTAGACCGGGAGCTGTTTTTT | CASRLDRELFF
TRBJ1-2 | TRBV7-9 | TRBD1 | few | TGTGCCAGCAGCTTCCCCCAGGGGGGGGTTGACTATGGCTACACCTTC | CASSFPQGGVDYGYTF
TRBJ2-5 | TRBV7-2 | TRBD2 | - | TGTGCCAGCAGCTCGACTAGCGGCTCCCAAGAGACCCAGTACTTC | CASSSTSGSQETQYF
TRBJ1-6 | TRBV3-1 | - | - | TGTGCCAGCAGCCAAGCACACGGAGAGTCACCCCTCCACTTT | CASSQAHGESPLHF
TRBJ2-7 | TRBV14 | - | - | TGTGCCAGCAGCCAAGATGTTCGGGACGCATACTACGAGCAGTACTTC | CASSQDVRDAYYEQYF
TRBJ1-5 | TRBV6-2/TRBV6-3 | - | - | TGTGCCAGCAGTGCCAGAGGTACCAATCAGCCCCAGCATTTT | CASSARGTNQPQHF
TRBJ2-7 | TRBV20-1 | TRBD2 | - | TGCAGTGCGAAGCTAACTAGCGGGCCTTCTATGAGGGAGCAGTACTTC | CSAKLTSGPSMREQYF
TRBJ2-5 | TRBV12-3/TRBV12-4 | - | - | TGTGCCAGCGCCCCAGGAGCGGGAGAGACCCAGTACTTC | CASAPGAGETQYF
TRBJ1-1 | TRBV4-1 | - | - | TGCGCCAGCAGCCAAGAAGGGGCATTCTCTCAAGCTTTCTTT | CASSQEGAFSQAFF
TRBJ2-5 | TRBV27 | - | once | TGTGCCAGCAGCTGGAGGGGGAGGTACCAAGAGACCCAGTACTTC | CASSWRGRYQETQYF
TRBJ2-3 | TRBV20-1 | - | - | TGCAGTGCTACCGTGGGTGGGCTTAAGGATACGCAGTATTTT | CSATVGGLKDTQYF
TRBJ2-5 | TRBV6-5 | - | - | TGTGCCAGCAGATCCACAGGGTGGGAGACCCAGTACTTC | CASRSTGWETQYF
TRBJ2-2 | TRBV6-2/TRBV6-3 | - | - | TGTGCCAGCAGTTACATGTTTCCCGGGGAGCTGTTTTTT | CASSYMFPGELFF
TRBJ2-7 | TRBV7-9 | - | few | TGTGCCAGCAGCTTTCGAGACTACGAGCAGTACTTC | CASSFRDYEQYF
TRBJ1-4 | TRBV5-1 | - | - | TGCGCCAGCAGCTTGGGTCTGGATGAAAAACTGTTTTTT | CASSLGLDEKLFF
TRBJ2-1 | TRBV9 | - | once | TGTGCCAGCAGTGGGGCCTACAATGAGCAGTTCTTC | CASSGAYNEQFF
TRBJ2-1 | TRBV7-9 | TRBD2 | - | TGTGCCACCGCCCTAGCGGGCGTCTACAATGAGCAGTTCTTC | CATALAGVYNEQFF
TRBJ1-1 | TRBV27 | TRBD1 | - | TGTGCCAGCAGTTTAGGCCTACCGGGACAGATCATGAACACTGAAGCTTTCTTT | CASSLGLPGQIMNTEAFF
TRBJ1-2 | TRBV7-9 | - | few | TGTGCCAGCAGCCCCCGGGACACTAACTATGGCTACACCTTC | CASSPRDTNYGYTF
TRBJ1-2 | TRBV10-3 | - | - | TGTGCCATCAGTGAAGGGGGTTGGGGCTACACCTTC | CAISEGGWGYTF
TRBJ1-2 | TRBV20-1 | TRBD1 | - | TGCAGTGCTAGAGCAGAGGCAGGGGGCGCGGCGGGCTACACCTTC | CSARAEAGGAAGYTF
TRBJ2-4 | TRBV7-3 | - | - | TGTGCCAGCAGCTTAGAGGAGGGAAACATTCAGTACTTC | CASSLEEGNIQYF